A selection of T cell receptor beta chains follows, all from one sample in a study of T cell clones after liver transplantation. TCRdb keeps only in-frame clones here, not all; method: immunoSEQ multiplex PCR. The sample has 55,000 to 80,000 clones; around nine tenths are singletons. The sequencing used CD4+ T cells from blood, collected before liver transplant. These receptors came from a human donor who received a liver transplant. Each CDR3 is given with its conserved first and last residue. The D gene is left open where the match is weak. Where a row states a size, it is once, few, many or the class of an expanded clone; other rows omit it.

j_gene,d_gene,v_gene,abundance,CDR3nt,CDR3aa
TRBJ1-1,-,TRBV19,-,TGTGCCAGTAGTCCCCCGTACCAGATGAACACTGAAGCTTTCTTT,CASSPPYQMNTEAFF
TRBJ1-1,TRBD1,TRBV19,-,TGTGCCAGTAGAACCGGGACAGAGAACACTGAAGCTTTCTTT,CASRTGTENTEAFF
TRBJ2-7,TRBD2,TRBV18,-,TGTGCCAGCTCACCACGTACTAGCGGGCGAAACTACGAGCAGTACTTC,CASSPRTSGRNYEQYF
TRBJ2-1,-,TRBV15,-,TGTGCCACCAGGCGGACCTATTTCCCAAGCTACGAGAACTACAATGAGCAGTTCTTC,CATRRTYFPSYENYNEQFF
TRBJ2-7,TRBD1,TRBV30,-,TGTGCCTGGAGGACAGGGAGATATATGGGCGAGCAGTACTTC,CAWRTGRYMGEQYF
TRBJ1-3,-,TRBV9,-,TGTGCCAGCAGCGCCGACAGCGGCTCTGGAAACACCATATATTTT,CASSADSGSGNTIYF
TRBJ2-1,-,TRBV2,-,TGTGCCAGTATCACCGGCAGGACGGGTCGCAATGAGCAGTTCTTC,CASITGRTGRNEQFF
TRBJ1-1,-,TRBV13,-,TGTGCCAGCAGCTTAGCCGGGACTCCCACTGAAGCTTTCTTT,CASSLAGTPTEAFF
TRBJ1-2,-,TRBV27,-,TGTGCCAGCAGTCAAAACCAACTTAACTATGGCTACACCTTC,CASSQNQLNYGYTF
TRBJ1-5,-,TRBV27,once,TGTGCCAGCAGCCCAACGCCCCCTATAGACAGCAGCAATCAGCCCCAGCATTTT,CASSPTPPIDSSNQPQHF
TRBJ2-1,TRBD2,TRBV18,-,TGTGCCAGCTCAGCGCCGGGACTAGCGGACAATGAGCAGTTCTTC,CASSAPGLADNEQFF
TRBJ2-6,-,TRBV2,-,TGTGCCAGCAGCAACAGTGAGCCGTCCTCTGGGGCCAACGTCCTGACTTTC,CASSNSEPSSGANVLTF
TRBJ2-5,-,TRBV19,-,TGTGCCAGTAAAGAAAGGGGGTCTCGAGAGACCCAGTACTTC,CASKERGSRETQYF
TRBJ2-1,TRBD1,TRBV2,-,TGTGCGAGCAGACGAAGGGACAGCGACAATGAGCAGTTCTTC,CASRRRDSDNEQFF
TRBJ2-7,-,TRBV10-3,-,TGTGCCATCAGCCAGACAGACGGGGAGCAGTACTTC,CAISQTDGEQYF
TRBJ2-2,-,TRBV7-9,-,TGTGCCAGCAGCTCCAACACCGGGGAGCTGTTTTTT,CASSSNTGELFF
TRBJ2-7,TRBD2,TRBV7-9,-,TGTGCCAGCAGCTCAAGCGGGACTTCCAGCGAGCAGTACTTC,CASSSSGTSSEQYF
TRBJ1-5,TRBD1,TRBV28,-,TGTGCCAGCAGGACTCCAGGGGGCGTTGGAAGTCAGCCCCAGCATTTT,CASRTPGGVGSQPQHF
TRBJ1-1,-,TRBV5-4,-,TGTGCCAGCAGCTCGAACCGAGGGCTCACTGAAGCTTTCTTT,CASSSNRGLTEAFF
TRBJ2-3,-,TRBV6-5,-,TGTGCCAGCAGTCAGGGAGATACGCAGTATTTT,CASSQGDTQYF
TRBJ2-7,TRBD1,TRBV5-1,-,TGCGCCAGCAGCCTGGGGACAGGGGAGGGACAGTACTTC,CASSLGTGEGQYF
TRBJ2-3,-,TRBV14,-,TGTGCCAGCAGCCAAGATGGCAGACCAGATACGCAGTATTTT,CASSQDGRPDTQYF
TRBJ2-6,-,TRBV19,once,TGTGCCAGTAGTATCTCCCCCTCTGGGGCCAACGTCCTGACTTTC,CASSISPSGANVLTF
TRBJ1-4,-,TRBV28,-,TGTGCCAGCATCGGGAGGACGGGTGAAAAACTGTTTTTT,CASIGRTGEKLFF
TRBJ2-3,-,TRBV2,-,TGTGCCAGCAGTGTACGAGATACGCAGTATTTT,CASSVRDTQYF
TRBJ2-3,TRBD2,TRBV28,-,TGTGCCAGCAGGAGCGGGAGAGGGGGAGATACGCAGTATTTT,CASRSGRGGDTQYF
TRBJ2-7,TRBD2,TRBV5-4,-,TGTGCCAGCAGCTTGTCAGCGGGAGGGAACGAGCAGTACTTC,CASSLSAGGNEQYF
TRBJ2-7,TRBD1,TRBV6-5,-,TGTGCCAGTGGACAGGGGGATGAGCAGTACTTC,CASGQGDEQYF
TRBJ2-7,-,TRBV2,-,TGTGCCAGCAATCTGGGTCTAGGGAACGAGCAGTACTTC,CASNLGLGNEQYF
TRBJ2-3,-,TRBV28,-,TGTGCCAGCAGCCCGTCGGGGGCAGCAGATACGCAGTATTTT,CASSPSGAADTQYF
TRBJ1-1,TRBD1,TRBV11-2,-,TGTGCCAGCAGCTTAGGGACAGGGTTTGAAGCTTTCTTT,CASSLGTGFEAFF
TRBJ2-5,TRBD2,TRBV9,-,TGTGCCAGCAGCCCAGGGACTAGCGGGAGTCTGGAGACCCAGTACTTC,CASSPGTSGSLETQYF
TRBJ2-2,-,TRBV6-4,-,TGTGCCAGCAGTGACTCACAGGGCGGGGAGCTGTTTTTT,CASSDSQGGELFF
TRBJ1-4,-,TRBV4-2,-,TGTGCCAGCAGCCAAGATCCCGGGGGGCGAAGTGAAAAACTGTTTTTT,CASSQDPGGRSEKLFF
TRBJ2-2,TRBD2,TRBV19,once,TGTGCCAGTAGCAGACTAGCGGGAGCGAACACCGGGGAGCTGTTTTTT,CASSRLAGANTGELFF
TRBJ1-2,-,TRBV11-2,few,TGTGCCAGCAGCTTAAACAGGGTCTATGGCTACACCTTC,CASSLNRVYGYTF
TRBJ2-2,-,TRBV7-2,-,TGTGCCAGCAGCTCCGGACAGCCCACCGGGGAGCTGTTTTTT,CASSSGQPTGELFF
TRBJ2-7,-,TRBV19,-,TGTGCCAGTAGCAGGGCCCTACAGGGATTTAACGAGCAGTACTTC,CASSRALQGFNEQYF
TRBJ2-2,-,TRBV18,-,TGTGCCAGCTCAGAAATCCAGGCCAACACCGGGGAGCTGTTTTTT,CASSEIQANTGELFF
TRBJ2-5,TRBD2,TRBV6-5,-,TGTGCCAGCAGTTACACAGCTAGCGGGTACCAAGAGACCCAGTACTTC,CASSYTASGYQETQYF
TRBJ2-6,-,TRBV11-2,-,TGTGCCAGCAGCTTAACCACTAGTTCTGGGGCCAACGTCCTGACTTTC,CASSLTTSSGANVLTF
TRBJ1-1,-,TRBV28,-,TGTGCCAGCAGCCTTCCCACTGAAGCTTTCTTT,CASSLPTEAFF
TRBJ1-1,-,TRBV11-2,once,TGTGCCAGCAGCTTAAAGGGCTCGGGCACTGAAGCTTTCTTT,CASSLKGSGTEAFF
TRBJ2-2,-,TRBV11-3,-,TGTGCCAGCAGCTTAGTCGACACCGGGGAGCTGTTTTTT,CASSLVDTGELFF
TRBJ1-1,-,TRBV12-2,-,TGTGCAAGTCGCTTAGAGGAAGGGGCGGAGGTGAACACTGAAGCTTTCTTT,CASRLEEGAEVNTEAFF